This TCR beta chain was captured by sequencing in a study of CD8+ T cells in alopecia areata (dated by TCRdb to the late 2010s). Background on the whole study: The treated patients took part in an open-label pilot trial in which moderate-to-severe alopecia areata was treated with oral tofacitinib at 5 to 10 mg twice daily. Tofacitinib was administered for 6 to 18 months, and 6 months of follow-up off drug were then conducted to assess delayed response and recurrence. To study T cell clonal expansion in alopecia areata, the researchers applied high-throughput TCRbeta sequencing to both the C3H/HeJ mouse model and human patients. Human TCRbeta sequencing covered scalp tissue and sorted CD4+ and CD8+ peripheral blood T cells from patchy and totalis/universalis alopecia areata patients and healthy controls. Patients on tofacitinib were biopsied at baseline and after 4 and 24 weeks of treatment, and several of the patients also had a later scalp biopsy. Scalp clonality was compared across normal scalp (n=4), patchy alopecia areata scalp (n=8), and alopecia totalis/universalis scalp (n=8). The RNA source kit depended on sample type: the PAXgene miRNA kit for fixed scalp, the miRNeasy kit for PBMCs, and the RNeasy kit for mouse skin. immunoSEQ multiplex PCR using 35 Vbeta forward primers and 13 Jbeta reverse primers was used to amplify TCRbeta CDR3 regions.

The library was generated by the immunoSEQ multiplex PCR assay. To provide template for TCR sequencing, every sample had RNA extracted and reverse transcribed into cDNA. SuperScript III was used to make first-strand cDNA, primed with a 2:1 mix of oligo-dT and random hexamers. A synthetic immune receptor repertoire was used to assess amplification bias, and residual bias was removed computationally. In the paper's pipeline: After raw reads were preprocessed to remove errors, the CDR3 was defined following IMGT conventions as running from the conserved cysteine to phenylalanine. Clonality was computed as 1 minus the Shannon entropy, with the entropy normalized by log2 of the number of productive unique TCRs. CD4 or CD8 identity of scalp clones was inferred by cross-referencing scalp TCRbeta sequences with sorted blood CD4 and CD8 repertoires. The table comes from immuneACCESS by way of TCRdb, which keeps in-frame sequences with V and J called. Part of the clones is missing from these tables; in studies checked, under half for an unresolved V gene and the rest for unknown reasons. The DNA gave D and trimming, while V, J and clone size come from that table. The sample yields 140,000 to 150,000 clones; 40% to 55% were counted once. Clones ranked in the top ten supply 0.99% of the sample.

Regarding this clone: What antigen it recognizes has not been identified. Base-call qualities are not available, and no considerably larger clone is one nucleotide away.

What the time point label conveys for this sample: baseline before oral tofacitinib. From alopecia areata patients, peripheral blood was collected along with lesional scalp punch biopsies. PBMCs were isolated by density centrifugation and stained for CD3, CD4 and CD8, after which CD4+ and CD8+ T cells were sorted on a FACSAria. Summary of the overall study and its limitations: Unlike mouse skin, which is dominated by gammadelta T cells, normal human skin has resident alphabeta T cells that are also sequenced, and this complicates analysis of the scalp TCR repertoire. Compared with normal scalp, lesional scalp had higher clonality and more expanded CD8+ clones, particularly in alopecia totalis/universalis, a pattern that suggests antigenic drive. Shared TCR sequences between patients were less evident than in mice, which may be partly attributable to HLA diversity in the patient population.

The sequencing here drew on CD4+ T cells sorted from blood, taken at week 0. This sequence originates from a human donor with alopecia areata.

The nucleotide sequence is TGTGCCAGCAGCTTCTTGAGGGGTAATGACCGGCAGTTCTTC. Its protein product is CASSFLRGNDRQFF. The chain employs TRBV11-2 and TRBJ2-1; the D gene is perhaps TRBD1 or TRBD2, each of them matching over 5 bases. V loses 3 bases, J loses 12 bases, and the germline ends lie 18 bases apart. Reading from cysteine to phenylalanine, the CDR3 counts 14 amino acids. The kept DNA is CDR3 alone, 42 bases in frame from the first base. The germline V gene provides CDR1 SGHAT and CDR2 FQNNGV.